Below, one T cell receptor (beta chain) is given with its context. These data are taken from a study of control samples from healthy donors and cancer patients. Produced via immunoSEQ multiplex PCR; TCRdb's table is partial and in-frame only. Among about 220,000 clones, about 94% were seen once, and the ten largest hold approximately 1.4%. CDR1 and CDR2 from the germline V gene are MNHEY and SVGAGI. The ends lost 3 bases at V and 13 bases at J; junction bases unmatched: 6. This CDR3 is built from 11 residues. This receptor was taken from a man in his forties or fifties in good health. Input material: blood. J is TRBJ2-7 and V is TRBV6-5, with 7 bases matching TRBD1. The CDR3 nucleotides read TGTGCCAGCAGTTATACCGGGACAGCCTACTTC. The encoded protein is CASSYTGTAYF.